This record looks at one T cell receptor beta chain sequence and its context. Its target is unknown. Germline CDR1 reads SGHRS; CDR2 reads YFSETQ. The CDR3 extends over 18 amino acids. V trimming: 4 bases; J trimming: 2 bases; junction bases outside the gene matches: 12. PCR was performed a second time for about 6 to 12 cycles using a sample-barcoded 5' primer and a J-beta primer mix. MiXCR, applied by TCRdb to the 5' RACE reads, yields one record per CDR3 protein. The sample consists of some 700,000 distinct CDR3 sequences, 22% of them appearing once. The data were obtained in a study of blood T cells in healthy people across ages. General observations from the study: Per-million-T-cell TCR beta diversity fell roughly linearly with age. Estimates of diversity drawn from one million T cells were considered underestimates.

V usage is TRBV5-1 and J usage is TRBJ2-5; TRBD2 aligns across 12 bases. The sequence was obtained from a man aged 70 or older in good health. Sequencing input: blood. Here the CDR3 DNA reads TGCGCCAGCAGCCTCGGGACTAGCGGGCCGAATACACAAGAGACCCAGTACTTC. It is translated as CASSLGTSGPNTQETQYF.